This T cell receptor (beta chain) was observed in a study of metastatic and nonmetastatic thyroid tumors. Background on the study: From malignant and benign thyroid patients, repertoires in blood and in tumor or nodule tissue were compared.

Authors' processing steps: Built for papillary thyroid cancer, a distant-metastasis classifier drew on CDR3 differences across clinicopathological groups. Through MiXCR, TCRdb re-clonotyped the PCR reads. The V and J calls reflect TCRdb's pipeline rather than the authors' work. This sample has tens of thousands of clones, with 21% found just once. Thyroid surgery was performed in patients who had received no treatment beforehand. This CDR3 has 11 residues. The germline V gene has CDR1 SQVTM and CDR2 ANQGSEA. The germline V and J ends were trimmed by 1 base and 4 bases, with 2 bases remaining between them.

This clonotype originated in a male donor with papillary thyroid cancer or a benign thyroid nodule (not recorded which). Some clones in this sample may be carry-over from other donors' samples. Material for sequencing was blood. The chain uses TRBV29-1 and TRBJ2-1, with D uncertain. The CDR3, as DNA: TGCAGCGTTGAAGGTTACAATGAGCAGTTCTTC. Translated, it gives CSVEGYNEQFF.